This TCR beta chain was documented in a study of T-cell memory formation after mild COVID-19. Looking at the study overall: Largely donor-specific TCR clusters were found. The study's findings and limits: Contracting CD4+ clones sat mainly in CM and EM; CD8+ in EMRA. Clones contracting day 15 to 85 were balanced CD4/CD8; later expanders leaned CD4+. Nothing confirmed that second-wave clones peaking on day 37 were specific for SARS-CoV-2.

Germline V gene lookup returns CDR1 MNHEY and CDR2 SVGEGT. Trimming cost V 5 bases and J 0 bases, with 8 bases left between them. The CDR3 contains 14 residues. TCRdb used MiXCR to reprocess the 5' RACE reads, holding one entry per CDR3 protein. In the table there are around 200,000 distinct CDR3 sequences, around 21% of which are singletons. About this clonotype: The antigen is not known.

The sample consisted of PBMCs or a T cell subset sorted from them (not recorded which). This sequence joins TRBV6-2 or TRBV6-3 and TRBJ2-4; D might be TRBD1 (6 bases). This receptor was obtained from an adult woman who had mild COVID-19 (a few samples of this study predate the infection). Cell type and time point are not known. The CDR3 DNA sequence: TGTGCCAGCAGTCCGACAGGAGCCAAAAACATTCAGTACTTC. Amino acids: CASSPTGAKNIQYF.